Below, 32 T cell receptor beta chains from the same sample are listed, as sequenced in a study of shared clonotypes between healthy human individuals. Sequencing was performed with immunoSEQ multiplex PCR; in TCRdb, only in-frame clones are kept and a portion is missing. The sample comprises approximately 640,000 clones, about 90% of which are singletons, and less than 40% rests with the top ten. The sample was memory CD8+ T cells from PBMCs. Specified subset: CD45RO+ cells pooled with CCR7-negative TemRA cells. Receptors were obtained from a man in his late teens or twenties in good health. Some clones in this sample may be carry-over from other donors' samples.

The genes are TRBV5-6 and TRBJ2-1, with TRBD1 identical over 8 bases. The V gene's germline CDR1 is SGHDT and CDR2 YYEEEE. There are 16 residues in the CDR3. Germline trimming cut 2 bases from V and 6 bases from J; bases unmatched to any gene: 10. CDR3 sequence reads: CASSLISGQDINEQFF. For the CDR3, the DNA is TGTGCCAGCAGCTTAATTTCGGGACAGGATATCAATGAGCAGTTCTTC.

The chain uses TRBV28 and TRBJ2-1; either TRBD1 or TRBD2 may supply D (6 bases each). Between the trimmed V and J ends, which lost 7 bases and 4 bases, there was a span of 14 bases. Germline V gene lookup returns CDR1 MDHEN and CDR2 SYDVKM. The CDR3 spans 14 residues. CDR3 nucleotides: TGTGCCAGCATCTCGGGGGCGGAATACAATGAGCAGTTCTTC. Translation: CASISGAEYNEQFF. The full variable domain, completed using reference TRBV28 and TRBJ2-1, is DVKVTQSSRYLVKRTGEKVFLECVQDMDHENMFWYRQDPGLGLRLIYFSYDVKMKEKGDIPEGYSVSREKKERFSLILESASTNQTSMYLCASISGAEYNEQFFGPGTRLTVL.

A note on this clone: The same CDR3 arises from other DNA sequences in this sample as well. V is TRBV7-9 and J is TRBJ1-1; 8 nucleotides match TRBD1. Germline-derived CDR1 and CDR2 are SEHNR and FQNEAQ (reference sequence). V gave up 5 bases and J gave up 0 bases; unmatched junction bases: 8. This CDR3 is built from 16 residues. CDR3 nucleotide sequence: TGTGCCAGCAGCCTAACCCGACAGGGGATGAACACTGAAGCTTTCTTT. Protein: CASSLTRQGMNTEAFF.

The rearrangement links TRBV2 to TRBJ1-5; the D is unclear. This CDR3 comprises 15 residues. Per germline, CDR1 SNHLY and CDR2 FYNNEI. V gave up 3 bases and J gave up 1 base, with 10 bases separating them. The CDR3 DNA follows: TGTGCCAGCAGTGAGCGGACCTCAAGCAATCAGCCCCAGCATTTT. This translates into CASSERTSSNQPQHF.

This clone was picked up one time. The CDR3 loop is CASSHFGSGANVLTF. Here the CDR3 DNA reads TGTGCCAGCTCACATTTTGGGTCTGGGGCCAACGTCCTGACTTTC. The genes are TRBV18 and TRBJ2-6; no reliable D call. This CDR3 contains 15 residues. The germline V gene encodes CDR1 KGHSH and CDR2 LQKENI. V lost 4 bases and J 1 base, leaving 8 bases between the germline ends.

The V and J genes are TRBV28 and TRBJ1-4; D is perhaps TRBD1 (6 bases). This CDR3 is built from 14 residues. Per the germline V gene, CDR1 is MDHEN and CDR2 is SYDVKM. Trimming stripped 3 bases from V and 8 bases from J, with 13 bases between. CDR3 residues: CASSFEGGREKLFF. CDR3 sequence (DNA): TGTGCCAGCAGTTTCGAGGGGGGGAGGGAAAAACTGTTTTTT.

The genes are TRBV27 and TRBJ2-2; the D gene is possibly TRBD1 (6 bases). Germline values: CDR1 MNHEY, CDR2 SMNVEV (reference sequence). This CDR3 is built from 16 residues. V gave up 6 bases and J gave up 0 bases, with 14 bases separating them. DNA for the CDR3: TGTGCCAGCAGGAGGAGGACAGCCCCGAACACCGGGGAGCTGTTTTTT. This codes for CASRRRTAPNTGELFF.

J is TRBJ2-3 and V is TRBV28; 9 positions agree with TRBD2. This CDR3 is built from 14 residues. Germline V gene data show CDR1 as MDHEN and CDR2 as SYDVKM. The V and J ends lost 7 bases and 4 bases, in that order; junction bases with no gene match: 6. The CDR3 bases are TGTGCCAGCATTGGCGGGAGGGCCGCAGATACGCAGTATTTT. Its protein product is CASIGGRAADTQYF. Full variable domain (remainder filled in from reference TRBV28 and TRBJ2-3): DVKVTQSSRYLVKRTGEKVFLECVQDMDHENMFWYRQDPGLGLRLIYFSYDVKMKEKGDIPEGYSVSREKKERFSLILESASTNQTSMYLCASIGGRAADTQYFGPGTRLTVL.

This chain joins TRBV28 and TRBJ1-4; tentative D call: TRBD1 (5 bases). This CDR3 spans 13 amino acids. V was shortened by 3 bases and J by 8 bases, with 10 bases between the two germline ends. CDR1 is MDHEN and CDR2 is SYDVKM in the germline V gene. The CDR3 loop is CASSLTEGEKLFF. The CDR3 nucleotides read TGTGCCAGCAGTTTGACTGAGGGGGAAAAACTGTTTTTT.

CDR3 DNA: TGTGCCAGCAGTTTCCGCCCCCCAGGGTATCTTGGCTACACCTTC. Protein: CASSFRPPGYLGYTF. This chain uses TRBV28 with TRBJ1-2; a possible D gene is TRBD1 (5 bases). Trimming cost V 3 bases and J 7 bases, with 18 bases left between them. The CDR3 has 15 amino acids. From germline, CDR1 is MDHEN and CDR2 SYDVKM.

The J gene is TRBJ1-1, the V gene TRBV7-2; 8 positions match TRBD1. The CDR3 spans 16 residues. Germline CDR1 reads SGHTA; CDR2 reads FQGNSA. V shed 4 bases and J 3 bases; nucleotides not matched to a gene: 10. The CDR3 reads CASSWTGSAPYTEAFF. The CDR3, as DNA: TGTGCCAGCAGCTGGACAGGGAGCGCACCTTACACTGAAGCTTTCTTT.

The rearrangement uses TRBV27 and TRBJ2-7, with a weak D call TRBD2 (6 bases). This CDR3 contains 15 residues. Germline V lookup: CDR1 MNHEY, CDR2 SMNVEV (reference sequence). V lost 10 bases to trimming and J lost 5 bases, with 24 bases between them. The CDR3 protein is CATKNQPRDFHEQYF. CDR3 nucleotides: TGTGCCACCAAAAACCAGCCTCGGGACTTCCACGAGCAGTACTTC.

V and J are TRBV7-2 and TRBJ2-1, with TRBD2 matching over 7 bases. Per the germline V gene, CDR1 is SGHTA and CDR2 is FQGNSA. Trimming cost V 6 bases and J 2 bases; bases outside gene matches: 7. There are 15 residues in the CDR3. The CDR3 spells CASRGGAGAYNEQFF. For the CDR3, the DNA is TGTGCCAGCAGAGGTGGGGCGGGAGCCTACAATGAGCAGTTCTTC.

J is TRBJ2-7 and V is TRBV5-6; TRBD1 is a possible D gene (5 bases). Germline assignment: CDR1 SGHDT and CDR2 YYEEEE. This CDR3 spans 14 amino acids. Trimming cost V 0 bases and J 0 bases, with 7 bases left between them. The CDR3 nucleotides are TGTGCCAGCAGCTTGGGACAGAACTCCTACGAGCAGTACTTC. Its protein product is CASSLGQNSYEQYF.

A remark on this clone: Distinct nucleotide sequences in the sample also encode this CDR3. The chain joins TRBV25-1 to TRBJ1-1; no firm D call. Germline lookup yields CDR1 MGHDK and CDR2 SYGVNS. Trimming removed 1 base at V and 1 base at J, with 4 bases between. The CDR3 has 13 amino acids. In DNA, the CDR3 is TGTGCCAGCAGTGAATGGGCGAACACTGAAGCTTTCTTT. Translating gives CASSEWANTEAFF.

V usage is TRBV5-6 and J usage is TRBJ2-7; possibly TRBD1 or TRBD2 for D (7 bases each). The CDR3 length is 18 residues. Germline V gives CDR1 SGHDT, CDR2 YYEEEE. Deletions cut 4 bases from V and 2 bases from J, with 25 bases between. CDR3 loop: CASSLDREGTEVPYEQYF. CDR3 bases: TGTGCCAGCAGCCTCGACAGGGAGGGGACAGAAGTTCCCTACGAGCAGTACTTC. The full variable domain, in which reference TRBV5-6 and TRBJ2-7 provide the parts outside the CDR3, is DAGVTQSPTHLIKTRGQQVTLRCSPKSGHDTVSWYQQALGQGPQFIFQYYEEEERQRGNFPDRFSGHQFPNYSSELNVNALLLGDSALYLCASSLDREGTEVPYEQYFGPGTRLTVT.

The chain couples TRBV29-1 to TRBJ1-2; 7 bases are shared with TRBD1. The CDR3 runs 12 residues. Unmatched junction bases numbered 0, after V lost 2 bases and J lost 3 bases. Per germline, CDR1 SQVTM and CDR2 ANQGSEA. This chain's CDR3 is CSVEQGDYGYTF. CDR3 nucleotides: TGCAGCGTTGAACAGGGGGACTATGGCTACACCTTC.

The J gene is TRBJ2-7, the V gene TRBV19, with TRBD1 matching over 7 bases. From germline, CDR1 is LNHDA and CDR2 SQIVND (reference sequence). The trim removed 1 base at V and 1 base at J, leaving 4 bases unmatched. The CDR3 is made up of 15 amino acids. The CDR3, as DNA: TGTGCCAGTAGTATAGGTAGGGGGCCGTCCTACGAGCAGTACTTC. Amino acids: CASSIGRGPSYEQYF.

The chain couples TRBV19 to TRBJ2-7; 10 bases line up with TRBD1. Germline V lookup: CDR1 LNHDA, CDR2 SQIVND (reference sequence). J was trimmed by 4 bases and V by 5 bases; bases with no gene match: 2. This CDR3 comprises 13 residues. The CDR3 nucleotides read TGTGCCAGTAGTCGGGACAGGGGTTACGAGCAGTACTTC. Amino acids: CASSRDRGYEQYF.

This chain uses TRBV2 with TRBJ1-5; D remains ambiguous. The germline gives CDR1 SNHLY, CDR2 FYNNEI. V lost 4 bases to trimming and J lost 0 bases, with 10 bases between them. This CDR3 is built from 15 residues. CDR3 coding DNA: TGTGCCAGCAGTGGGCTGAAAAATAGCAATCAGCCCCAGCATTTT. Translating it yields CASSGLKNSNQPQHF.

The chain uses TRBV27 and TRBJ2-3; D is uncertain. Germline assignment: CDR1 MNHEY and CDR2 SMNVEV (reference sequence). V lost 6 bases and J lost 2, with 18 bases in between. This CDR3 has 16 amino acids. The CDR3 DNA is TGTGCCAGCAGACCCGACCGTTTTAGCCACACAGATACGCAGTATTTT. This sequence encodes CASRPDRFSHTDTQYF.

In DNA, the CDR3 is TGTGCCAGCAGTGAAGAGGAGGAGCGGGAGCTAGGCAATGAGCAGTTCTTC. It yields the protein CASSEEEERELGNEQFF. V gene TRBV6-1 combines with J gene TRBJ2-1; 8 positions agree with TRBD2. Looked up from germline, CDR1 is MNHNS and CDR2 is SASEGT. The CDR3 is 17 residues long. Germline trimming cut 1 base from V and 6 bases from J; bases unmatched to any gene: 11.

V gene TRBV15 combines with J gene TRBJ1-1; 7 nucleotides align to TRBD1. Germline loops: CDR1 LNHNV, CDR2 YYDKDF (reference sequence). V was pared by 3 bases and J by 11 bases, with 12 bases of the junction left unmatched. The CDR3 is made up of 14 amino acids. CDR3 protein: CATSSRDSEAGAFF. DNA for the CDR3: TGTGCCACCAGCAGCAGGGACAGCGAGGCGGGTGCTTTCTTT.

This sequence joins TRBV27 and TRBJ2-7; either TRBD1 or TRBD2 may fit D (6 bases each). The germline CDR1 and CDR2 sequences are MNHEY and SMNVEV (reference sequence). The CDR3 extends over 14 amino acids. V shed 3 bases and J shed 3 bases, with 12 bases lying between them. CDR3 in DNA: TGTGCCAGCAGTTTCGGAGGGGGAGGCTACGAGCAGTACTTC. Translating it yields CASSFGGGGYEQYF.

This CDR3 is CASSVPRNGLGYNTGELFF. The DNA of the CDR3 is TGTGCCAGCAGCGTCCCCCGGAATGGGCTAGGGTATAACACCGGGGAGCTGTTTTTT. The V and J genes are TRBV9 and TRBJ2-2; D uncertain. Trimming left V 2 bases short and J 2 bases short, with 22 bases between. This CDR3 has 19 residues. From germline, CDR1 is SGDLS and CDR2 YYNGEE.

This clone is a singleton in its sample. The chain recombines TRBV10-3 with TRBJ1-5; the D gene is possibly TRBD1 (6 bases). The germline V gene encodes CDR1 ENHRY and CDR2 SYGVKD. The CDR3 runs to 15 residues. V lost 3 bases to trimming and J lost 4 bases, with 13 bases between them. This chain's CDR3 is CAISDPDRMNQPQHF. The CDR3 DNA sequence: TGTGCCATCAGTGACCCGGACAGAATGAATCAGCCCCAGCATTTT.

The V and J genes are TRBV5-1 and TRBJ2-5; the match to TRBD2 covers 8 bases. The J segment lost 5 bases and the V segment lost 4 bases, leaving 13 bases of the junction unmatched. Germline CDR1 reads SGHRS; CDR2 reads YFSETQ. The CDR3 loop spans 16 amino acids. This CDR3 reads CASSPLGLAVLETQYF. DNA of the CDR3: TGCGCCAGCAGCCCCTTAGGACTAGCCGTCTTGGAGACCCAGTACTTC.

The genes are TRBV15 and TRBJ2-3; weak D call: TRBD2 (6 bases). This CDR3 has 16 amino acids. Germline V gene sequence: CDR1 LNHNV, CDR2 YYDKDF (reference sequence). Trimming took 3 bases from V and 6 from J, leaving 19 bases between them. In nucleotides, the CDR3 is TGTGCCACCAGCAGGTTCCGGGACTTGGGTCTGGATACGCAGTATTTT. Its protein is CATSRFRDLGLDTQYF.

The chain carries TRBV28 and TRBJ2-2; TRBD2 agrees at 13 bases. The CDR3 is made up of 15 amino acids. The germline V gene has CDR1 MDHEN and CDR2 SYDVKM. V lost 10 bases, J lost 7 bases, and 9 bases stayed unmatched. The CDR3 coding sequence is TGTGCCACCAATGGACTAGCGGGAGTGGTCGGGGAGCTGTTTTTT. This sequence encodes CATNGLAGVVGELFF.

The gene calls are TRBV4-3 and TRBJ1-1; D is unclear. The V and J ends lost 1 base and 11 bases respectively, with 11 bases between them. The CDR3 consists of 12 residues. CDR1 is LGHNA, CDR2 YSLEER, per germline. Here the CDR3 reads CASSQGEGGAFF. DNA for the CDR3: TGCGCCAGCAGCCAAGGGGAGGGAGGGGCTTTCTTT.

The chain uses TRBV10-1 and TRBJ2-3; tentative D call: TRBD1 (7 bases). V lost 2 bases, J lost 9 bases, and 18 bases lay in between. Germline values: CDR1 WNHNN, CDR2 SYGVQD (reference sequence). This CDR3 has 15 residues. Here the CDR3 reads CASSEAGTEGLTQYF. The DNA for the CDR3 is TGCGCCAGCAGTGAGGCGGGGACAGAGGGATTAACGCAGTATTTT.

This chain connects TRBV27 to TRBJ2-7; 13 bases line up with TRBD2. The trim removed 5 bases at V and 0 bases at J, leaving 7 bases unmatched. The CDR3 spans 17 residues. Germline V lookup: CDR1 MNHEY, CDR2 SMNVEV (reference sequence). CDR3 loop: CASSRTSGGISSYEQYF. In DNA form, the CDR3 reads TGTGCCAGCAGTCGGACTAGCGGGGGAATAAGCTCCTACGAGCAGTACTTC.